This record concerns one TCR beta chain sequence. What it recognizes is unknown. CDR1 and CDR2 from the germline V gene are SGHVS and FQNEAQ. This CDR3 spans 13 amino acids. These data come from a study of CXCR3-negative and CXCR3-positive naive CD8 T cells. Whole-study findings and limits: The study found CXCR3 expression partially decreased after cryopreservation and ran most assays on fresh PBMCs. Diversity was high in both naive subsets and much lower in memory cells. Higher TRB CDR3 hydrophobicity marked CXCR3-positive naive cells relative to CXCR3-negative naive cells.

Carrying UMI labels, the TRB cDNA libraries were prepared through 5' RACE. Reanalyzing the 5' RACE reads, TCRdb keeps one entry per CDR3 protein, without DNA. In total, the table holds 75,000 to 100,000 distinct CDR3 sequences. Sequences were obtained from naive CXCR3+ CD8+ T cells from blood. As to subset: CD45RO-CCR7+CD27+CD95- naive CD8+ T cells expressing CXCR3 (TNR3+). The TCR sequence derives from a human donor in good health. Some clones in this sample may be carry-over from other donors' samples. The J gene is TRBJ2-7, the V gene TRBV7-8. This CDR3 is CASSLDSGYEQYF.